The clone carrying this T cell receptor beta chain was observed a single time. No antigen is known for it. Treg sorting used a CD4+CD25+CD127-/low gate. This CDR3 is built from 15 residues. Germline CDR1 DFQATT, CDR2 SNEGSKA (reference sequence). V was trimmed by 6 bases and J by 0 bases, leaving 12 bases between them. Regarding the study as a whole: Tumor Treg TCRs overlapped most with tumor naive CD4+ cells.

Constant-region reverse primers amplified full-length variable regions, followed by semi-nested Nested Universal Primer A PCR. TCRdb processed the 5' RACE reads anew with MiXCR; each CDR3 protein has one entry. This sample has a few thousand distinct CDR3 sequences, with under 80% found just once. The sequencing input was Tregs sorted from blood. The receptor's source is a female donor with breast cancer. The chain links TRBV20-1 to TRBJ2-6; no clear D. CDR3 protein: CSARTGDSGANVLTF. CDR3 DNA: TGCAGTGCCAGGACCGGTGACTCTGGGGCCAACGTCCTGACTTTC.